The 6 T cell receptor beta chains reported below all come from one sample, sequenced in a study of OX40 agonist ivuxolimab in advanced cancers. Libraries were prepared by immunoSEQ multiplex PCR; TCRdb keeps only in-frame clonotypes and omits some of them. Found here are about 26,000 clones, 79% of them singletons; the top ten hold roughly a quarter. The source material was CD4+ or CD8+ T cells sorted from blood, sampled in a trial of the OX40 agonist ivuxolimab. These receptors originate from an adult with an advanced solid tumor such as melanoma, head and neck, liver or kidney cancer.

The DNA for the CDR3 is TGTGCCACCGTGACTAGCTCCTACGAGCAGTACTTC. Translation gives CATVTSSYEQYF. This rearrangement joins TRBV27 to TRBJ2-7; D possibly corresponds to TRBD2 (6 bases). The CDR3 spans 12 residues. Germline-derived CDR1 and CDR2 are MNHEY and SMNVEV (reference sequence). Trimming pared 10 bases from V and 0 bases from J, leaving 10 bases between.

The J gene is TRBJ2-7, the V gene TRBV15; D may be TRBD1 (6 bases). CDR1 is LNHNV, CDR2 YYDKDF, per germline (reference sequence). The V gene lost 5 bases and the J gene lost 3 bases, with 11 bases spanning the gap. CDR3 length: 13 amino acids. This CDR3 is CATSATDSYEQYF. DNA for the CDR3: TGTGCCACCAGCGCGACGGACAGCTACGAGCAGTACTTC. The complete variable domain, with remaining parts taken from reference TRBV15 and TRBJ2-7, reads DAMVIQNPRYQVTQFGKPVTLSCSQTLNHNVMYWYQQKSSQAPKLLFHYYDKDFNNEADTPDNFQSRRPNTSFCFLDIRSPGLGDTAMYLCATSATDSYEQYFGPGTRLTVT.

Here the CDR3 DNA reads TGTGCCAGTAGTATAAGGGGCAGGGAAGAGACCCAGTACTTC. It specifies CASSIRGREETQYF. V gene TRBV19 combines with J gene TRBJ2-5, with D perhaps matching TRBD1 (5 bases). With 2 bases removed from V and 3 bases from J, the gap between germline ends came to 10 bases. Germline CDR1 LNHDA, CDR2 SQIVND (reference sequence). The CDR3 has 14 residues.

This rearrangement joins TRBV7-3 to TRBJ2-1; TRBD1 matches at 8 bases. This CDR3 is 16 amino acids long. The V segment lost 3 bases and the J segment 9 bases; nucleotides outside the gene matches: 13. Germline V lookup: CDR1 SGHTA, CDR2 FQGTGA. The CDR3 protein is CASSLSQQGAKSEQFF. CDR3 bases: TGTGCCAGCAGCTTGTCTCAGCAGGGGGCTAAGAGTGAGCAGTTCTTC.

The rearrangement uses TRBV14 and TRBJ2-7, with D possibly matching TRBD2 (6 bases). In germline, CDR1 is SGHDN, CDR2 FVKESK. V gave up 1 base and J gave up 6 bases, with 19 bases separating them. The CDR3 length is 16 residues. The CDR3, as DNA: TGTGCCAGCAGCCAAGGGGGTTGGAGGGGATTATTCGAGCAGTACTTC. The encoded protein is CASSQGGWRGLFEQYF.

V and J are TRBV2 and TRBJ2-7; D not certain. V was clipped by 10 bases and J by 1 base, with 11 bases between them. Germline lookup yields CDR1 SNHLY and CDR2 FYNNEI. The CDR3 is 12 amino acids. The CDR3 loop is CANQVFSYEQYF. CDR3 nucleotides: TGTGCCAACCAGGTTTTTTCCTACGAGCAGTACTTC.